This T cell receptor beta chain was observed in a study of cytomegalovirus exposure and HLA in healthy donors. Study-level points and caveats: Per published reports, the classifier diagnosed cytomegalovirus status with high specificity and sensitivity. Cytomegalovirus-associated TCR beta chains were listed, numbering 150 to 200.

13 Jbeta primers and 60 Vbeta primers were used for the PCR. Measured with immunoSEQ multiplex PCR; TCRdb has only the in-frame clones, and not every one. The sample includes some 170,000 clones, over 70% seen only once; the top ten take 2.5% to 3.5%. V lost 1 base and J 3 bases, leaving 10 bases between the germline ends. This CDR3 has 14 amino acids. Only a few counts were recorded for this clone. As yet, its antigen is unknown. Sequences were obtained from PBMCs. The chain joins TRBV23-1 to TRBJ2-7; D is undetermined. TRBV23-1 is given ORF status, its function remaining uncertain. This sequence originates from a woman in her forties or fifties in good health and CMV-seropositive. CDR3 in DNA: TGCGCCAGCAGTCAATGGCCACATATCTACGAGCAGTACTTC. It codes for CASSQWPHIYEQYF.